This T cell receptor (beta chain) comes out of a study of beta chain features in type 1 diabetes. As every portion of the isolated RNA was reverse transcribed, the sequencing read expressed TCRB transcripts. TCRdb's copy holds only in-frame clones and misses some; the assay was immunoSEQ multiplex PCR. The table records 300,000 to 350,000 clones, 7.5% to 9% of them present only once. Broader study findings: Among type 1 diabetes patients, VDJ junctions had fewer insertions and more deletions. PCR might favor shorter templates, but any such skew would affect patients and controls equally.

The sample holds a few counts of this clone. The antigen is unknown. The TCR was taken from a young woman in good health. Sequencing used central memory CD4+ T cells from blood.

CDR3 loop: CASSVDSGLAGKETQYF. CDR3 nucleotides: TGTGCCAGCAGCGTCGACTCGGGACTAGCGGGAAAAGAGACCCAGTACTTC. The chain carries TRBV9 and TRBJ2-5; 13 bases are shared with TRBD2. Losses at the gene ends were 2 bases for V and 3 bases for J; bases not matched to a gene: 7. The CDR3 is made up of 17 amino acids. The germline V gene has CDR1 SGDLS and CDR2 YYNGEE.